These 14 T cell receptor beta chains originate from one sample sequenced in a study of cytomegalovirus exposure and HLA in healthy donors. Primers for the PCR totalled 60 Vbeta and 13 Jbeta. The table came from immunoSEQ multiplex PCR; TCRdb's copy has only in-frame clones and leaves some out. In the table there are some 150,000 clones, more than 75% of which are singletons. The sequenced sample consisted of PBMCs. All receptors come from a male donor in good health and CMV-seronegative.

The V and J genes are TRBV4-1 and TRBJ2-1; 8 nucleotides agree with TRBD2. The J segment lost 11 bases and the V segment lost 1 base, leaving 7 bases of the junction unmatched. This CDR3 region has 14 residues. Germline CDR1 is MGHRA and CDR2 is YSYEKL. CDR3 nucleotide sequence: TGCGCCAGCAGCCAAGGCGGGGGGTCTGTCCAGCAGTTCTTC. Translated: CASSQGGGSVQQFF.

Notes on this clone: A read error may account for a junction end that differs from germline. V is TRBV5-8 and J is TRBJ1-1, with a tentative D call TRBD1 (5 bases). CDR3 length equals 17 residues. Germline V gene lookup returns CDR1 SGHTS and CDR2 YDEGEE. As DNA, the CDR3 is TGTGCCAGCAGGTTGGCGGGTTCGACAGCCTTGAACACTGAAGCTTTCTTT. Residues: CASRLAGSTALNTEAFF.

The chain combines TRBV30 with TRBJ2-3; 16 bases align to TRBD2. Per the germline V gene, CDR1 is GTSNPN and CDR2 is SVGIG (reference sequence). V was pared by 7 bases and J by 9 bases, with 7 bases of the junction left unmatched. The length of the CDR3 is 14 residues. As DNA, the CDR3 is TGTGCCTATTCCGGGACTAGCGGGGGGGCAACGCAGTATTTT. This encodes CAYSGTSGGATQYF.

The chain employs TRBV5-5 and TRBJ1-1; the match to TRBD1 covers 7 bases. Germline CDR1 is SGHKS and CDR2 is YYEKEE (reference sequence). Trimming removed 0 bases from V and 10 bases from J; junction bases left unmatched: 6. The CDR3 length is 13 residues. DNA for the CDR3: TGTGCCAGCAGCTTGGAAAGGGGGCTAGTAGCTTTCTTT. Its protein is CASSLERGLVAFF.

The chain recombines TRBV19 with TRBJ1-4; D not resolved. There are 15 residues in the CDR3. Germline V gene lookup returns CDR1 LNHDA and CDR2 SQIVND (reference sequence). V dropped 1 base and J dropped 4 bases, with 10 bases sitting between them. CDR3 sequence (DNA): TGTGCCAGTAGTATAGTTTTTGGAGTTAATGAAAAACTGTTTTTT. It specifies CASSIVFGVNEKLFF.

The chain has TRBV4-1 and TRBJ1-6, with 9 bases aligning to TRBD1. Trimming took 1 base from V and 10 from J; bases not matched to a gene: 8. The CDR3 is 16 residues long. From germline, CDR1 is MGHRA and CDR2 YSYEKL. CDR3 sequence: CASSQGEGTGSSPLHF. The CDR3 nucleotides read TGCGCCAGCAGCCAAGGAGAGGGGACAGGGAGCTCACCCCTCCACTTT.

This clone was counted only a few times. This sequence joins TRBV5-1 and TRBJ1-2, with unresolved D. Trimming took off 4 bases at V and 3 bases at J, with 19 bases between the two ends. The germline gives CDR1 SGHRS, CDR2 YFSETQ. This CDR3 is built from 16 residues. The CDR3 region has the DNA TGCGCCAGCAGCCAGAGCGAGACGGGAAAGTACTATGGCTACACCTTC. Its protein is CASSQSETGKYYGYTF. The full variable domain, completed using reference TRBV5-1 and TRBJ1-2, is KAGVTQTPRYLIKTRGQQVTLSCSPISGHRSVSWYQQTPGQGLQFLFEYFSETQRNKGNFPGRFSGRQFSNSRSEMNVSTLELGDSALYLCASSQSETGKYYGYTFGSGTRLTVV.

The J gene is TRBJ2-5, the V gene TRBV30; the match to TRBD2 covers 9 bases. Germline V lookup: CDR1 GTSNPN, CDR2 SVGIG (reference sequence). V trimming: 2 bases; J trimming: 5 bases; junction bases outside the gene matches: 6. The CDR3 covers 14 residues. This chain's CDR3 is CAWSSGTSSETQYF. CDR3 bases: TGTGCCTGGAGTTCCGGGACTAGCAGTGAGACCCAGTACTTC.

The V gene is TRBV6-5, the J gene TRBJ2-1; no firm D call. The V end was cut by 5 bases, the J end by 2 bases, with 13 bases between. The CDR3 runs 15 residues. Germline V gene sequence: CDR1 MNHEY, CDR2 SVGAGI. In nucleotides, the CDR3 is TGTGCCAGCAGTGCCACCGAAGCCCCCTACAATGAGCAGTTCTTC. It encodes CASSATEAPYNEQFF.

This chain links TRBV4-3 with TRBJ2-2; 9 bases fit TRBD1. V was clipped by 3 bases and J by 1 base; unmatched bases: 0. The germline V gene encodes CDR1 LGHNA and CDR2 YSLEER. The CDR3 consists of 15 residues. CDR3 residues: CASSQDRGNTGELFF. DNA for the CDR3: TGCGCCAGCAGCCAGGACAGGGGGAACACCGGGGAGCTGTTTTTT.

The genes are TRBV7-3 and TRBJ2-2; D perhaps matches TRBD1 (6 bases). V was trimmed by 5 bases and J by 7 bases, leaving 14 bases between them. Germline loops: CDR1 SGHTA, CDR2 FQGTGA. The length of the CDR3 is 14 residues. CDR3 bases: TGTGCCAGCAGCCCCCCGACAGGACGCGGGGAGCTGTTTTTT. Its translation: CASSPPTGRGELFF.

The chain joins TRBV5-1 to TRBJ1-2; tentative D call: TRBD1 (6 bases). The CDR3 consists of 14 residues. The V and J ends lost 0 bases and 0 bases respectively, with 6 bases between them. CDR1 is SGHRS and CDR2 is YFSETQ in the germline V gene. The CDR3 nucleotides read TGCGCCAGCAGCTTGGAGGGGGCTAACTATGGCTACACCTTC. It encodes CASSLEGANYGYTF.

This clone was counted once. For the CDR3, the DNA is TGTGCCAGCAGCTTAGACAGGGTAAAAGGCTACACCTTC. Its translation: CASSLDRVKGYTF. V is TRBV7-2 and J is TRBJ1-2; a possible D gene is TRBD1 (6 bases). The CDR3 covers 13 residues. Trimming cost V 1 base and J 8 bases, with 11 bases left between them. The germline V gene has CDR1 SGHTA and CDR2 FQGNSA.

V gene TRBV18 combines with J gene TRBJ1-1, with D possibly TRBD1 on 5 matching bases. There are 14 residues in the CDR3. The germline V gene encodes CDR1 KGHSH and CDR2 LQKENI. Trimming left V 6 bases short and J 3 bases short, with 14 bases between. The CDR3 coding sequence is TGTGCCAGCTCTGCTTACGGGGGGGACACTGAAGCTTTCTTT. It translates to CASSAYGGDTEAFF. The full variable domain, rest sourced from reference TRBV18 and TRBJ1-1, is NAGVMQNPRHLVRRRGQEARLRCSPMKGHSHVYWYRQLPEEGLKFMVYLQKENIIDESGMPKERFSAEFPKEGPSILRIQQVVRGDSAAYFCASSAYGGDTEAFFGQGTRLTVV.